These T cell receptor beta chains were read from a single sample in a study of blood T cell repertoires in COVID-19. Generated by immunoSEQ multiplex PCR, the TCRdb table keeps only in-frame clones and is missing some. The top ten clones hold 11% of a sample with around 150,000 clones, roughly 80% of them seen once. The sample consisted of peripheral blood. Receptors were obtained from a man in his sixties who had recovered from COVID-19. The CDR3 runs from the conserved cysteine through the conserved F or W. A D gene is named only where the DNA matches it firmly. Some rows mark clone size as missing; the rest say once, few, many or name a class of expanded clone.

size: -
J: TRBJ1-2
V: TRBV19
D: TRBD1
CDR3: CASSTRTGGEYGYTF
DNA: TGTGCCAGTAGTACGCGGACAGGCGGTGAATATGGCTACACCTTC

size: -
J: TRBJ2-1
V: TRBV2
D: TRBD1
CDR3: CASSENRGLGDEQFF
DNA: TGTGCCAGCAGTGAAAACAGGGGGCTTGGAGATGAGCAGTTCTTC

size: few
J: TRBJ2-2
V: TRBV4-3
D: TRBD2
CDR3: CASSQELGGRTFSGELFF
DNA: TGCGCCAGCAGCCAAGAATTGGGAGGGCGGACTTTCTCCGGGGAGCTGTTTTTT

size: -
J: TRBJ2-7
V: TRBV15
D: -
CDR3: CATSRPPTDSEQYF
DNA: TGTGCCACCAGCAGACCCCCAACCGACAGTGAGCAGTACTTC

size: -
J: TRBJ2-1
V: TRBV9
D: TRBD2
CDR3: CASSPLTSGGSYNEQFF
DNA: TGTGCCAGCAGCCCCTTGACTAGCGGGGGCTCCTACAATGAGCAGTTCTTC

size: -
J: TRBJ2-4
V: TRBV14
D: TRBD1
CDR3: CASSRGQGLAKNIQYF
DNA: TGTGCCAGCAGCCGGGGACAGGGTTTAGCCAAAAACATTCAGTACTTC

size: -
J: TRBJ1-6
V: TRBV30
D: -
CDR3: CAWSEESDSPLHF
DNA: TGTGCCTGGAGTGAGGAGTCAGATTCACCCCTCCACTTT

size: -
J: TRBJ1-2
V: TRBV18
D: TRBD1
CDR3: CASSSGTEDGYTF
DNA: TGTGCCAGCTCATCCGGGACAGAAGATGGCTACACCTTC

size: -
J: TRBJ1-4
V: TRBV6-6
D: -
CDR3: CASTARRENEKLFF
DNA: TGTGCCAGCACCGCCAGGAGGGAAAATGAAAAACTGTTTTTT

size: -
J: TRBJ1-4
V: TRBV12-3/TRBV12-4
D: -
CDR3: CASSLQGGEKLFF
DNA: TGTGCCAGCAGTTTACAAGGAGGTGAAAAACTGTTTTTT

size: -
J: TRBJ1-4
V: TRBV5-1
D: -
CDR3: CASSSRPETNEKLFF
DNA: TGCGCCAGCAGCAGCCGACCGGAGACTAATGAAAAACTGTTTTTT

size: -
J: TRBJ2-3
V: TRBV27
D: -
CDR3: CASSLLAVGTDTQYF
DNA: TGTGCCAGCAGTTTATTAGCAGTAGGCACAGATACGCAGTATTTT

size: -
J: TRBJ2-3
V: TRBV28
D: -
CDR3: CASSPDTTDTQYF
DNA: TGTGCCAGCAGTCCGGACACCACAGATACGCAGTATTTT

size: -
J: TRBJ2-7
V: TRBV15
D: -
CDR3: CATSRDGGRTYEQYF
DNA: TGTGCCACCAGCAGAGATGGGGGCAGAACCTACGAGCAGTACTTC

size: -
J: TRBJ2-7
V: TRBV11-2
D: TRBD2
CDR3: CASSLMSAGGSYEQYF
DNA: TGTGCCAGCAGCTTAATGTCGGCGGGAGGATCCTACGAGCAGTACTTC

size: -
J: TRBJ2-7
V: TRBV25-1
D: -
CDR3: CASSPYLSSYEQYF
DNA: TGTGCCAGCAGCCCCTATCTGAGCTCCTACGAGCAGTACTTC

size: -
J: TRBJ1-2
V: TRBV7-2
D: TRBD1
CDR3: CASSPSADREGDGYTF
DNA: TGTGCCAGCAGCCCTAGCGCCGACAGGGAAGGTGATGGCTACACCTTC

size: -
J: TRBJ1-3
V: TRBV7-9
D: -
CDR3: CAAGAYSGNTIYF
DNA: TGTGCGGCAGGGGCCTACTCTGGAAACACCATATATTTT

size: -
J: TRBJ2-7
V: TRBV18
D: -
CDR3: CASSPQRSSYEQYF
DNA: TGTGCCAGCTCACCACAACGGAGCTCCTACGAGCAGTACTTC

size: once
J: TRBJ1-1
V: TRBV5-1
D: TRBD1
CDR3: CASSLAGTGNMNTEAFF
DNA: TGCGCCAGCAGCTTGGCCGGGACAGGGAACATGAACACTGAAGCTTTCTTT

size: -
J: TRBJ1-6
V: TRBV28
D: TRBD1
CDR3: CASSFGQGNSPLHF
DNA: TGTGCCAGCAGTTTCGGACAGGGGAATTCACCCCTCCACTTT

size: -
J: TRBJ1-3
V: TRBV18
D: -
CDR3: CASSPGLIGNTIYF
DNA: TGTGCCAGCTCACCGGGACTTATTGGAAACACCATATATTTT

size: -
J: TRBJ1-1
V: TRBV18
D: -
CDR3: CASSLSGAGGTEAFF
DNA: TGTGCCAGCTCGTTGTCAGGGGCTGGGGGCACTGAAGCTTTCTTT

size: -
J: TRBJ2-7
V: TRBV29-1
D: TRBD1
CDR3: CSVGTQPGQGHEQYF
DNA: TGCAGCGTTGGGACCCAACCGGGACAGGGGCACGAGCAGTACTTC

size: -
J: TRBJ1-2
V: TRBV5-1
D: -
CDR3: CASSPQAPGADGYTF
DNA: TGCGCCAGCAGCCCACAAGCCCCAGGGGCGGATGGCTACACCTTC

size: -
J: TRBJ2-1
V: TRBV19
D: TRBD2
CDR3: CASSISGNRNEQFF
DNA: TGTGCCAGTAGTATCAGCGGGAACCGGAATGAGCAGTTCTTC

size: -
J: TRBJ2-1
V: TRBV24-1
D: TRBD1
CDR3: CATSDPGTANEQFF
DNA: TGTGCCACCAGTGACCCAGGGACAGCGAATGAGCAGTTCTTC

size: -
J: TRBJ1-3
V: TRBV18
D: TRBD1
CDR3: CASSPTTGNRGVDTIYF
DNA: TGTGCCAGCTCACCGACGACAGGGAACAGGGGCGTGGACACCATATATTTT

size: once
J: TRBJ2-1
V: TRBV3-1/TRBV3-2
D: TRBD2
CDR3: CASSQDKGGAGLAVASSYNEQFF
DNA: TGTGCCAGCAGCCAAGATAAGGGGGGCGCAGGACTAGCGGTAGCGAGCTCCTACAATGAGCAGTTCTTC

size: -
J: TRBJ2-5
V: TRBV9
D: -
CDR3: CASSVGTSGTQYF
DNA: TGTGCCAGCAGCGTAGGGACTTCCGGGACCCAGTACTTC

size: -
J: TRBJ1-2
V: TRBV19
D: -
CDR3: CASRENNYGYTF
DNA: TGTGCCAGTAGGGAGAATAACTATGGCTACACCTTC

size: few
J: TRBJ1-6
V: TRBV6-5
D: TRBD1
CDR3: CASSSDRGKSPLHF
DNA: TGTGCCAGCAGTAGCGACAGGGGGAAATCACCCCTCCACTTT

size: many
J: TRBJ1-5
V: TRBV6-6
D: -
CDR3: CASSSGGNQPQHF
DNA: TGTGCCAGCAGTAGCGGGGGGAATCAGCCCCAGCATTTT

size: -
J: TRBJ1-2
V: TRBV30
D: -
CDR3: CAWSATRGNPYGYTF
DNA: TGTGCCTGGAGTGCCACCCGGGGGAATCCCTATGGCTACACCTTC

size: -
J: TRBJ2-7
V: TRBV5-1
D: -
CDR3: CASHGEAYEQYF
DNA: TGCGCCAGCCACGGGGAGGCGTACGAGCAGTACTTC

size: -
J: TRBJ2-1
V: TRBV21-1
D: -
CDR3: CASSKRQYNEQFF
DNA: TGTGCCAGCAGCAAAAGACAGTACAATGAGCAGTTCTTC

size: -
J: TRBJ2-1
V: TRBV6-5
D: TRBD2
CDR3: CASSPREGFYNEQFF
DNA: TGTGCCAGCAGTCCCAGGGAGGGGTTTTACAATGAGCAGTTCTTC

size: -
J: TRBJ2-7
V: TRBV9
D: TRBD1
CDR3: CASSIHPGGQGTYEQYF
DNA: TGTGCCAGCAGCATACATCCGGGGGGACAGGGCACCTACGAGCAGTACTTC

size: -
J: TRBJ1-2
V: TRBV29-1
D: -
CDR3: CSVEVQGNYGYTF
DNA: TGCAGCGTTGAAGTCCAGGGTAACTATGGCTACACCTTC

size: -
J: TRBJ1-6
V: TRBV15
D: -
CDR3: CATSRGPPHF
DNA: TGTGCCACCAGCAGAGGTCCTCCCCACTTT

size: -
J: TRBJ1-5
V: TRBV24-1
D: TRBD1
CDR3: CASTGGAGQPQHF
DNA: TGTGCCTCGACAGGGGGCGCGGGGCAGCCCCAGCATTTT

size: -
J: TRBJ1-1
V: TRBV20-1
D: -
CDR3: CSALRGGGAFF
DNA: TGCAGTGCTTTACGCGGGGGGGGAGCTTTCTTT

size: -
J: TRBJ1-1
V: TRBV30
D: -
CDR3: CAWSRGGEAFF
DNA: TGTGCCTGGAGTAGGGGGGGCGAAGCTTTCTTT

size: -
J: TRBJ1-6
V: TRBV6-5
D: TRBD1
CDR3: CASSLGGTGFSPLHF
DNA: TGTGCCAGCAGTCTGGGTGGGACAGGGTTTTCACCCCTCCACTTT

size: -
J: TRBJ1-6
V: TRBV28
D: -
CDR3: CASNTRGSSYNSPLHF
DNA: TGTGCCAGCAACACAAGGGGAAGCTCCTATAATTCACCCCTCCACTTT

size: -
J: TRBJ2-7
V: TRBV28
D: -
CDR3: CASSPTTDRYSYEQYF
DNA: TGTGCCAGCAGTCCCACAACCGACAGATACTCCTACGAGCAGTACTTC

size: -
J: TRBJ2-7
V: TRBV13
D: TRBD1
CDR3: CASRRTGTHEQYF
DNA: TGTGCCAGCAGGCGGACAGGGACCCACGAGCAGTACTTC

size: -
J: TRBJ1-3
V: TRBV6-6
D: -
CDR3: CASSPGGLSGNTIYF
DNA: TGTGCCAGCAGTCCGGGGGGACTCTCTGGAAACACCATATATTTT

size: once
J: TRBJ2-2
V: TRBV12-1
D: -
CDR3: CASIPLRQRLNTGELFF
DNA: TGTGCCAGCATCCCCCTCCGACAGCGCCTGAACACCGGGGAGCTGTTTTTT

size: -
J: TRBJ2-1
V: TRBV2
D: -
CDR3: CASSEGILLNNEQFF
DNA: TGTGCCAGCAGTGAAGGTATACTATTAAACAATGAGCAGTTCTTC

size: -
J: TRBJ1-1
V: TRBV4-2
D: -
CDR3: CASSQDNRVNTEAFF
DNA: TGTGCCAGCAGCCAAGATAACAGGGTCAACACTGAAGCTTTCTTT

size: -
J: TRBJ2-1
V: TRBV11-3
D: TRBD1
CDR3: CASSSSRQGVDEQFF
DNA: TGTGCCAGCAGCTCTAGCCGACAGGGAGTCGATGAGCAGTTCTTC

size: -
J: TRBJ1-3
V: TRBV27
D: -
CDR3: CASRTTVSGNTIYF
DNA: TGTGCCAGCAGGACGACAGTCTCTGGAAACACCATATATTTT

size: -
J: TRBJ1-2
V: TRBV27
D: -
CDR3: CASSSSNYGYTF
DNA: TGTGCCAGCAGTTCTTCCAACTATGGCTACACCTTC

size: -
J: TRBJ2-7
V: TRBV7-3
D: TRBD2
CDR3: CASSPSSGSYEQYF
DNA: TGTGCCAGCAGCCCATCTAGCGGATCCTACGAGCAGTACTTC